This T cell receptor (beta chain) is drawn from a study of blood T cells in healthy people across ages. Findings of the study overall: Donor CMV status, an unknown factor, possibly confounded changes in expanded clonotypes. TCR beta diversity correlated strongly with naive T cell percentage. The authors considered diversity estimates from one million T cells to be underestimates.

Aged roughly 6 to 100, donors were systemically healthy Caucasians from Russia. This clonotype was found many times. Its target is unknown. A J-beta primer mix and a sample-barcoded 5' primer were used in a second PCR of roughly 6 to 11 cycles. MiXCR, applied by TCRdb to the 5' RACE reads, yields one record per CDR3 protein. Among fewer than 800,000 distinct CDR3 sequences listed, under 25% were seen once. CDR3 length equals 13 residues. Germline CDR1 SQVTM, CDR2 ANQGSEA. V dropped 5 bases and J dropped 1; count of bases not matched to a gene: 4. This clonotype originated in a man in his sixties or seventies in good health. The chain joins TRBV29-1 to TRBJ2-5; 7 positions match TRBD1. Source material: blood. The CDR3 DNA follows: TGCAGCGTTAAAACAGGGGTCCAAGAGACCCAGTACTTC. Encoded protein: CSVKTGVQETQYF. The complete variable domain, with remaining parts taken from reference TRBV29-1 and TRBJ2-5, reads SAVISQKPSRDICQRGTSLTIQCQVDSQVTMMFWYRQQPGQSLTLIATANQGSEATYESGFVIDKFPISRPNLTFSTLTVSNMSPEDSSIYLCSVKTGVQETQYFGPGTRLLVL.